Each of the 26 T cell receptor beta chains below was sequenced from the same sample in a study of blood T cell repertoires in COVID-19. Clones were sequenced by immunoSEQ multiplex PCR, and TCRdb holds only the in-frame ones, with some missing. This table has approximately 170,000 clones, roughly four fifths appearing once. Sequences were obtained from peripheral blood. These receptors originate from an older man who had recovered from COVID-19.

This rearrangement joins TRBV2 to TRBJ2-3; 9 bases line up with TRBD1. The V and J ends lost 6 bases and 3 bases, in that order; junction bases with no gene match: 7. The CDR3 has 15 residues. CDR1 is SNHLY and CDR2 is FYNNEI in the germline V gene. CDR3 loop: CASRVRDRETDTQYF. CDR3 DNA: TGTGCCAGCAGGGTCCGGGACAGGGAAACAGATACGCAGTATTTT.

The V gene is TRBV5-5, the J gene TRBJ2-7; TRBD2 matches at 12 bases. Trimming took 5 bases from V and 1 from J; bases not matched to a gene: 7. CDR3 length: 16 amino acids. In germline, CDR1 is SGHKS, CDR2 YYEKEE (reference sequence). The CDR3 sequence: CASSFASGRASYEQYF. CDR3 DNA sequence: TGTGCCAGCAGTTTTGCTAGCGGGAGGGCATCCTACGAGCAGTACTTC. Full variable domain (missing parts from reference TRBV5-5 and TRBJ2-7): DAGVTQSPTHLIKTRGQQVTLRCSPISGHKSVSWYQQVLGQGPQFIFQYYEKEERGRGNFPDRFSARQFPNYSSELNVNALLLGDSALYLCASSFASGRASYEQYFGPGTRLTVT.

The J gene is TRBJ2-7, the V gene TRBV28; 9 bases map to TRBD1. V was clipped by 5 bases and J by 4 bases; unmatched bases: 9. The CDR3 spans 15 residues. From germline, CDR1 is MDHEN and CDR2 SYDVKM. The CDR3 coding sequence is TGTGCCAGCAGTCTAACCGGGACAGGGACATACGAGCAGTACTTC. Protein sequence: CASSLTGTGTYEQYF.

J is TRBJ2-1 and V is TRBV7-2, with D perhaps matching TRBD2 (6 bases). The CDR3 sequence is 14 residues long. Deletions cut 3 bases from V and 4 bases from J, with 10 bases between. Germline assignment: CDR1 SGHTA and CDR2 FQGNSA. The CDR3 reads CASSFGGSYNEQFF. The CDR3 nucleotides read TGTGCCAGCAGCTTCGGGGGATCTTACAATGAGCAGTTCTTC. The full variable domain, its missing parts supplied by reference TRBV7-2 and TRBJ2-1, is GAGVSQSPSNKVTEKGKDVELRCDPISGHTALYWYRQSLGQGLEFLIYFQGNSAPDKSGLPSDRFSAERTGGSVSTLTIQRTQQEDSAVYLCASSFGGSYNEQFFGPGTRLTVL.

V usage is TRBV9 and J usage is TRBJ2-7, with TRBD1 matching 8 bases. With 5 bases clipped from V and 5 bases from J, the junction kept 12 bases outside the gene matches. This CDR3 is built from 15 residues. Germline CDR1 is SGDLS and CDR2 is YYNGEE. In DNA form, the CDR3 reads TGTGCCAGCAGTGGGGCCGGGACAGGTAATCACGAGCAGTACTTC. Amino acids: CASSGAGTGNHEQYF.

The V gene is TRBV5-1, the J gene TRBJ2-3; 9 bases match TRBD2. Germline CDR1 SGHRS, CDR2 YFSETQ. J gave up 2 bases and V 1 base, and 8 bases lay outside the gene matches. This CDR3 region has 17 residues. The CDR3 spells CASSLLSASGATDTQYF. CDR3 bases: TGCGCCAGCAGCTTGTTGTCGGCTAGCGGGGCCACAGATACGCAGTATTTT.

The V and J genes are TRBV7-2 and TRBJ2-7; 7 bases align to TRBD1. Germline CDR1 SGHTA, CDR2 FQGNSA. The CDR3 sequence is 14 residues long. V lost 5 bases and J lost 7; bases outside the gene matches: 11. The CDR3 sequence is CASSLGTVLGEQYF. In DNA, the CDR3 is TGTGCCAGCAGCCTAGGGACAGTACTCGGAGAGCAGTACTTC. The whole variable domain, filled in from reference TRBV7-2 and TRBJ2-7, reads GAGVSQSPSNKVTEKGKDVELRCDPISGHTALYWYRQSLGQGLEFLIYFQGNSAPDKSGLPSDRFSAERTGGSVSTLTIQRTQQEDSAVYLCASSLGTVLGEQYFGPGTRLTVT.

This clone turned up a few times. Other nucleotide sequences in the sample specify the same CDR3. CDR3: CASSPGQVNTEAFF. CDR3 sequence (DNA): TGTGCCAGCTCACCAGGGCAGGTGAACACTGAAGCTTTCTTT. V is TRBV18 and J is TRBJ1-1; D is unresolved. This CDR3 contains 14 residues. Germline CDR1 and CDR2: KGHSH and LQKENI. V dropped 2 bases and J dropped 0 bases, with 7 bases sitting between them.

V usage is TRBV6-2 or TRBV6-3 and J usage is TRBJ2-1; TRBD2 might be the D (5 bases). The CDR3 sequence is 17 residues long. Trimming stripped 5 bases from V and 8 bases from J, with 25 bases between. Germline values: CDR1 MNHEY, CDR2 SVGEGT. The CDR3 loop reads CASSPPEVTSPGDEQFF. The CDR3 DNA sequence: TGTGCCAGCAGTCCGCCGGAGGTCACCTCCCCCGGGGATGAGCAGTTCTTC.

The V and J genes are TRBV7-2 and TRBJ2-7, with a weak D call TRBD2 (5 bases). Trimming pared 1 base from V and 3 bases from J, leaving 16 bases between. The germline V gene has CDR1 SGHTA and CDR2 FQGNSA. The CDR3 extends over 16 amino acids. This CDR3 reads CASSLVASSRIYEQYF. CDR3 nucleotides: TGTGCCAGCAGCTTAGTGGCTAGCAGCCGAATCTACGAGCAGTACTTC.

V gene TRBV3-1 (or the pseudogene TRBV3-2) combines with J gene TRBJ1-2; D unresolved. From germline, CDR1 is LGHDT and CDR2 YNNKEL (reference sequence). The ends were cut back, 6 bases at V and 8 bases at J, with 13 bases in the middle. CDR3 length: 12 amino acids. The CDR3 sequence: CASSLLGRGYTF. The CDR3 bases are TGTGCCAGCAGTCTTTTAGGGAGAGGCTACACCTTC.

The genes are TRBV11-3 and TRBJ2-1, with TRBD2 matching over 12 bases. CDR3 size: 15 residues. Trimming cost V 5 bases and J 6 bases; bases outside gene matches: 5. The germline V gene encodes CDR1 SGHNT and CDR2 YENEEA. The CDR3 region is CASSRRLAGVNEQFF. The CDR3 bases are TGTGCCAGCAGCCGGAGACTAGCGGGAGTCAATGAGCAGTTCTTC. Combining the CDR3 with reference TRBV11-3 and TRBJ2-1 gives the whole variable domain EAGVVQSPRYKIIEKKQPVAFWCNPISGHNTLYWYLQNLGQGPELLIRYENEEAVDDSQLPKDRFSAERLKGVDSTLKIQPAELGDSAVYLCASSRRLAGVNEQFFGPGTRLTVL.

CDR3 amino acids: CASSPRSEGFVETQYF. CDR3 in DNA: TGTGCCAGCAGCCCCCGTAGTGAGGGTTTCGTGGAGACCCAGTACTTC. J is TRBJ2-5 and V is TRBV9, with a possible D match to TRBD2 (5 bases). V was pared by 4 bases and J by 5 bases, with 21 bases between. The V gene's germline CDR1 is SGDLS and CDR2 YYNGEE. This CDR3 spans 16 amino acids.

The rearrangement uses TRBV5-4 and TRBJ2-5, with 8 nucleotides matching TRBD1. Germline CDR1 is SGHNT and CDR2 is YYREEE (reference sequence). The CDR3 contains 14 residues. J was trimmed by 5 bases and V by 4 bases; bases with no gene match: 7. The CDR3, as DNA: TGTGCCAGCAGCGCTCAGGGGGCGGGGGAGACCCAGTACTTC. It codes for CASSAQGAGETQYF.

The rearrangement joins TRBV3-1 (or the pseudogene TRBV3-2) to TRBJ2-7, with D maybe TRBD2 (6 bases). The V end was cut by 4 bases, the J end by 2 bases, with 9 bases between. This CDR3 has 13 amino acids. Germline V gives CDR1 LGHDT, CDR2 YNNKEL (reference sequence). The CDR3 region has the DNA TGTGCCAGCAGCCCCGGGAGACCCTACGAGCAGTACTTC. Translating it yields CASSPGRPYEQYF.

In regard to this clone: Within the sample, other DNA sequences also encode this same CDR3. This chain links TRBV3-1 (or the pseudogene TRBV3-2) with TRBJ2-1, with no clear D. Per the germline V gene, CDR1 is LGHDT and CDR2 is YNNKEL (reference sequence). Trimming took 0 bases from V and 7 from J, leaving 7 bases between them. CDR3 length: 13 amino acids. This chain's CDR3 is CASSQDRGNEQFF. CDR3 sequence (DNA): TGTGCCAGCAGCCAAGATCGCGGTAATGAGCAGTTCTTC.

This clone is a singleton in its sample. Additional DNA sequences in this sample encode the identical CDR3. The J gene is TRBJ2-2, the V gene TRBV5-1, with 8 bases identical to TRBD1. The CDR3 has 16 residues. Germline V CDR1 and CDR2: SGHRS, YFSETQ. Trimming cost V 4 bases and J 5 bases; bases outside gene matches: 10. CDR3 amino acids: CASSPGQGSRTGELFF. As DNA, the CDR3 is TGCGCCAGCAGCCCAGGACAGGGAAGTCGGACCGGGGAGCTGTTTTTT.

This clone was counted a single time. The chain joins TRBV19 to TRBJ1-1; weak D call: TRBD1 (5 bases). Germline V gene sequence: CDR1 LNHDA, CDR2 SQIVND (reference sequence). The CDR3 spans 14 residues. Trimming stripped 4 bases from V and 1 base from J, with 10 bases between. The CDR3 region has the DNA TGTGCCAGTAGTAACGGACACGAGAACACTGAAGCTTTCTTT. Encoded protein: CASSNGHENTEAFF.

This clone was seen only once. This chain uses TRBV28 with TRBJ2-4, with D possibly matching TRBD2 (5 bases). Trimming removed 5 bases from V and 1 base from J, with 15 bases in between. CDR3 length equals 16 residues. In germline, CDR1 is MDHEN, CDR2 SYDVKM. In nucleotides, the CDR3 is TGTGCCAGCAGTCAATTACTAGTCCTGGCCAAAAACATTCAGTACTTC. This codes for CASSQLLVLAKNIQYF.

This chain joins TRBV4-1 and TRBJ2-5; 8 bases are a match to TRBD2. The germline V gene has CDR1 MGHRA and CDR2 YSYEKL. The CDR3 covers 18 residues. The trim removed 0 bases at V and 2 bases at J, leaving 11 bases unmatched. The CDR3 sequence is CASSQDALAREVQETQYF. In nucleotides, the CDR3 is TGCGCCAGCAGCCAAGACGCATTGGCGCGGGAGGTACAAGAGACCCAGTACTTC.

The chain is built from TRBV12-3 or TRBV12-4 and TRBJ2-7; perhaps TRBD1 as D (6 bases). This CDR3 has 13 amino acids. V dropped 3 bases and J dropped 5 bases, with 11 bases sitting between them. The CDR3 loop reads CASSLRRTDEQYF. CDR3 nucleotide sequence: TGTGCCAGCAGTTTGAGGCGGACAGACGAGCAGTACTTC.

The chain couples TRBV2 to TRBJ1-5, with D uncertain. Germline V gene sequence: CDR1 SNHLY, CDR2 FYNNEI. The CDR3 runs to 15 residues. Trimming pared 6 bases from V and 6 bases from J, leaving 18 bases between. CDR3 amino acids: CASSFGVGHLQPQHF. In DNA form, the CDR3 reads TGTGCCAGCAGCTTTGGTGTGGGCCACCTTCAGCCCCAGCATTTT.

The J gene is TRBJ1-4, the V gene TRBV19; 10 bases agree with TRBD1. Germline V gives CDR1 LNHDA, CDR2 SQIVND (reference sequence). The ends lost 4 bases at V and 6 bases at J; junction bases unmatched: 8. The CDR3 loop spans 16 amino acids. The CDR3 is CASSNPTGGGYEKLFF. The CDR3 DNA is TGTGCCAGTAGTAATCCGACAGGGGGCGGTTATGAAAAACTGTTTTTT.

The rearrangement uses TRBV7-2 and TRBJ2-1; D might be TRBD1 (5 bases). The V end was cut by 1 base, the J end by 8 bases, with 12 bases between. The CDR3 sequence is 14 residues long. Germline V lookup: CDR1 SGHTA, CDR2 FQGNSA. For the CDR3, the DNA is TGTGCCAGCAGCTTAGTAACCGCCAGGGATGAGCAGTTCTTC. It encodes CASSLVTARDEQFF.

V gene TRBV7-8 combines with J gene TRBJ2-5; 12 bases are a match to TRBD1. Per germline, CDR1 SGHVS and CDR2 FQNEAQ. The CDR3 has 15 residues. The V gene end was trimmed by 5 bases and the J gene end by 5 bases; junction bases not matched to a gene: 6. The CDR3: CASSRGQGAGETQYF. The DNA of the CDR3 is TGTGCCAGCAGCCGGGGACAGGGGGCTGGGGAGACCCAGTACTTC.

The J gene is TRBJ1-1, the V gene TRBV9, with TRBD1 as a possible D gene (5 bases). V lost 2 bases and J lost 1, with 9 bases in between. This CDR3 comprises 14 residues. Germline-derived CDR1 and CDR2 are SGDLS and YYNGEE. As DNA, the CDR3 is TGTGCCAGCAGCGTGGGACTGTCGAACACTGAAGCTTTCTTT. Residues: CASSVGLSNTEAFF.